The TCR beta chain under discussion was sequenced for a study of blood T cell repertoires in COVID-19. Across the study: COVID-19 samples from acute and convalescent phases originated in the United States, Italy and Spain. PBMCs, B-cell-depleted T cells, or T cells provided the cDNA or gDNA that made up the material.

This CDR3 has 15 amino acids. In germline, CDR1 is MDHEN, CDR2 SYDVKM. J lost 7 bases, V lost 2 bases, and 8 bases had no gene match. Per the study methods: The assay estimated nucleated cells by amplifying reference gene primers. Clones were sequenced by immunoSEQ multiplex PCR, and TCRdb holds only the in-frame ones, with some missing. V, J and clone size derive from that table, while D and trimming were established from the DNA sequence. The data contain some 370,000 clones, 80% to 90% of them singletons. The TCR comes from a man in his forties or fifties with acute or convalescent COVID-19. V is TRBV28 and J is TRBJ2-7; TRBD2 aligns across 10 bases. The sequencing input was peripheral blood. Written as DNA, the CDR3 is TGTGCCAGCAGTTTACTAGCGGGGGCCGGGCGGGAGCAGTACTTC. Its translation is CASSLLAGAGREQYF.